This TCR beta chain was obtained from a study of T cell responses to AZD1222 COVID-19 vaccine. Study-level background: Second-dose schedules of about 4 or about 12 weeks were combined.

Clones were sequenced by immunoSEQ multiplex PCR, and TCRdb holds only the in-frame ones, with some missing. Here the sample spans 100,000 to 150,000 clones, about 90% being singletons. Per germline, CDR1 SGHTA and CDR2 FQGNSA. The V end was cut by 1 base, the J end by 5 bases, with 12 bases between. The CDR3 runs to 15 residues. Study-wide findings and caveats: Just a handful of AZD1222 recipients were seropositive at baseline. An increase in Spike-specific TCR breadth and depth was observed after two AZD1222 doses. Most donors were white British and more were female, and clonal diversity was possibly underestimated.

The table lists this clone with a count of one. Antigen unknown. J is TRBJ2-1 and V is TRBV7-2; possible D gene TRBD1, 6 bases. The sequence was obtained from an adult in good health. This material consisted of peripheral blood, taken on day 0 of AZD1222 vaccination. CDR3 protein: CASSLDRDKNNEQFF. The CDR3 DNA reads TGTGCCAGCAGCTTAGACAGGGATAAGAACAATGAGCAGTTCTTC.